These T cell receptor beta chains were read from a single sample in a study of molecular identifiers for immune sequencing clone quantification. TCRdb recomputed calls from the PCR reads with MiXCR, one row per CDR3 protein. The sample has 300,000 to 400,000 distinct CDR3 sequences, around a fifth seen once. Sequenced sample: naive CD8+ T cells from blood, with Jurkat cell RNA spiked in. The receptors were gathered from a human donor in good health. Some libraries in this study had Jurkat cell RNA spiked in. Both conserved end residues are part of each CDR3. Each record gives: CDR3 DNA, CDR3 protein, V gene, D gene, J gene, clone size, CDR3 length. The D gene is left open where the match is weak. Expanded clones are given a class, and other clones once, few, many or no size at all.

TGTGCCAGCAGCTCCGGAAAAAATACGCAGTATTTT	CASSSGKNTQYF	TRBV7-6	-	TRBJ2-3	many	12
TGTGCCAGCAGCCAAGTTGACATTAGCACAGATACGCAGTATTTT	CASSQVDISTDTQYF	TRBV3-1	-	TRBJ2-3	few	15
TGTGCCAGCAGACCACAGGGAAGCAATCAGCCCCAGCATTTT	CASRPQGSNQPQHF	TRBV12-3/TRBV12-4	-	TRBJ1-5	few	14
TGTGCCAGCAGCCCTCTTGCGGGCACAGATACGCAGTATTTT	CASSPLAGTDTQYF	TRBV7-6	-	TRBJ2-3	few	14
TGTGTCAGCAGCCCTCGGGGTGTAGCGGGGACCTACGAGCAGTACTTC	CVSSPRGVAGTYEQYF	TRBV3-1	TRBD2	TRBJ2-7	-	16
TGCGCCAGCAGCCAAGGCGCCACAGGGGCAGGATTGAACACTGAAGCTTTCTTT	CASSQGATGAGLNTEAFF	TRBV4-1	TRBD1	TRBJ1-1	few	18
TGTGCCAGCAGCCAAGCGGGACAATCCTACGAGCAGTACTTC	CASSQAGQSYEQYF	TRBV4-2	-	TRBJ2-7	many	14
TGTGCCAGCAGTTACGGAGGTTTCGGGACTGAAGCTTTCTTT	CASSYGGFGTEAFF	TRBV6-5	-	TRBJ1-1	-	14
TGTGCCAGCTCTCCACCAGACGGGACAGGGAACTATGGCTACACCTTC	CASSPPDGTGNYGYTF	TRBV18	TRBD1	TRBJ1-2	-	16
TGCAGTGCTCTAGACAGCGATAACACTGAAGCTTTCTTT	CSALDSDNTEAFF	TRBV20-1	-	TRBJ1-1	few	13
TGTGCCATCAGTGAGTGGGACAGGACCTACGAGCAGTACTTC	CAISEWDRTYEQYF	TRBV10-3	TRBD1	TRBJ2-7	-	14
TGCGCCAGCAGACCGGGACTAGCGGGAGGGCTGAGAGGGAGCACAGATACGCAGTATTTT	CASRPGLAGGLRGSTDTQYF	TRBV5-1	TRBD2	TRBJ2-3	-	20
TGTGCCAGCAGCGAGGTAGCTGGCACAGATACGCAGTATTTT	CASSEVAGTDTQYF	TRBV9	-	TRBJ2-3	many	14
TGTGCCAGCAGTTTAAGAGCGGGGGGGGCCGATACGCAGTATTTT	CASSLRAGGADTQYF	TRBV27	TRBD2	TRBJ2-3	many	15
TGTGCCAGCAGTTTACCCTCAGGGTCGAAGAACGAGCAGTACTTC	CASSLPSGSKNEQYF	TRBV12-3/TRBV12-4	-	TRBJ2-7	many	15
TGTGCCAGCAGCATCGGGAGCGGAGGCGAGCAGTACTTC	CASSIGSGGEQYF	TRBV12-3/TRBV12-4	-	TRBJ2-7	many	13
TGCGCCAGCAGCCCCGAAATCGGCAATCAGCCCCAGCATTTT	CASSPEIGNQPQHF	TRBV4-3	-	TRBJ1-5	many	14
TGTGCCAGCAGCTTAGGACTCCGACAAGAGACCCAGTACTTC	CASSLGLRQETQYF	TRBV11-2	-	TRBJ2-5	many	14
TGCGCCAGCAGCGAGTACCGGGACAGCTCCTACGAGCAGTACTTC	CASSEYRDSSYEQYF	TRBV4-1	TRBD1	TRBJ2-7	many	15
TGTGCCCGCAGCAGGGTGGCTGAAGCTTTCTTT	CARSRVAEAFF	TRBV6-2/TRBV6-3	-	TRBJ1-1	few	11
TGCGCCAGCAGCCAAGACGAGAGATACGAGCAGTACTTC	CASSQDERYEQYF	TRBV4-1	-	TRBJ2-7	many	13
TGCAGTGCTAGAGATCCAGATGAGGACAGAAACTATGGCTACACCTTC	CSARDPDEDRNYGYTF	TRBV20-1	-	TRBJ1-2	many	16
TGTGCCAGTAGTCCGGGGGGCCTCGAGCAGTACTTC	CASSPGGLEQYF	TRBV19	-	TRBJ2-7	few	12
TGTGCCAGCAGTTTCGAGGCAAACGAGTTGGGCACTGAAGCTTTCTTT	CASSFEANELGTEAFF	TRBV12-3/TRBV12-4	-	TRBJ1-1	-	16
TGTGCCACCAGTGTCGGAACAGGGGCGCCCCAGCATTTT	CATSVGTGAPQHF	TRBV24-1	TRBD1	TRBJ1-5	many	13
TGCAGCGTTCGGGTTAGATCTACCAATGAGCAGTTCTTC	CSVRVRSTNEQFF	TRBV29-1	-	TRBJ2-1	many	13
TGTGCCAGCAGTTTGTCTCGTTTCTACGAGCAGTACTTC	CASSLSRFYEQYF	TRBV28	-	TRBJ2-7	many	13
TGTGCCAGCTCACCATTGGGGGGGACGACTAATGAAAAACTGTTTTTT	CASSPLGGTTNEKLFF	TRBV18	-	TRBJ1-4	-	16
TGTGCCAGTAGTATTGGTCGGGGCAATGAGCAGTTCTTC	CASSIGRGNEQFF	TRBV19	-	TRBJ2-1	-	13
TGTGCCAGCGGTTCGGGACTAGCGGGTCATAAAACAGCGCCCTACGAGCAGTACTTC	CASGSGLAGHKTAPYEQYF	TRBV27	TRBD2	TRBJ2-7	once	19
TGTGCCAGCAGCTTAGGATCCCCCCTGGTTACCGGGGAGCTGTTTTTT	CASSLGSPLVTGELFF	TRBV7-9	-	TRBJ2-2	many	16
TGTGCCAGCAGTACCGGGACGGATTATAGCAATCAGCCCCAGCATTTT	CASSTGTDYSNQPQHF	TRBV28	-	TRBJ1-5	many	16
TGTGCCAGCAGCTACGGGACAGGCACCGGGGAGCTGTTTTTT	CASSYGTGTGELFF	TRBV27	TRBD1	TRBJ2-2	many	14
TGCAGTGCTAGAGATACTAGCGGGGGGGCTTTCATAAGCGGTGAGCAGTTCTTC	CSARDTSGGAFISGEQFF	TRBV20-1	TRBD2	TRBJ2-1	few	18
TGTGCCAGCAGCCCGACAGGACAGCCCCAGCATTTT	CASSPTGQPQHF	TRBV12-3/TRBV12-4	-	TRBJ1-5	many	12
TGCGCCAGCAGCTACCGGGACGGACGCTACGAGCAGTACTTC	CASSYRDGRYEQYF	TRBV5-1	-	TRBJ2-7	many	14
TGTGCCAGCCGACGGAGTTTACCTGGAGATACGCAGTATTTT	CASRRSLPGDTQYF	TRBV11-3	-	TRBJ2-3	many	14
TGCAGCGGTGAAGTCCAGGACTCCTACGAGCAGTACTTC	CSGEVQDSYEQYF	TRBV29-1	-	TRBJ2-7	-	13
TGTGCCAGCAGCCCTATCGGGACTAGCGGGAGTGGAGGTACGCAGTATTTT	CASSPIGTSGSGGTQYF	TRBV27	TRBD2	TRBJ2-3	-	17
TGTGCCAGCAGCTCTGGACTAGCGGCAGATACGCAGTATTTT	CASSSGLAADTQYF	TRBV7-2	TRBD2	TRBJ2-3	many	14
TGTGCTAGTGGTTTAGGCGGAGGGCGGTACGAGCAGTACTTC	CASGLGGGRYEQYF	TRBV12-5	-	TRBJ2-7	many	14
TGTGCCAGCACCTTGGAGACAGGGGACTCTGGAAACACCATATATTTT	CASTLETGDSGNTIYF	TRBV5-6	TRBD1	TRBJ1-3	many	16
TGTGCCAGTAGTATATTGGGACAGCTCACAGATACGCAGTATTTT	CASSILGQLTDTQYF	TRBV19	TRBD1	TRBJ2-3	many	15
TGTGCCAGTAGGACACGGAACACCGGGGAGCTGTTTTTT	CASRTRNTGELFF	TRBV19	-	TRBJ2-2	many	13
TGTGCCAGTACCCCAGAAGGGTTAGTCGAGGAGACCCAGTACTTC	CASTPEGLVEETQYF	TRBV19	-	TRBJ2-5	many	15
TGTGCCAGCAGCCCTTCCTGGGATCCAGAGACCCAGTACTTC	CASSPSWDPETQYF	TRBV11-2	-	TRBJ2-5	many	14
TGTGCCAGCAGACTCTTTGGTACAGATACGCAGTATTTT	CASRLFGTDTQYF	TRBV7-2	-	TRBJ2-3	many	13
TGCGCCAGCAGCCCCAAGACCCTGCTCTACAATGAGCAGTTCTTC	CASSPKTLLYNEQFF	TRBV4-3	-	TRBJ2-1	many	15
TGCAGCGTTGATGGGGGACAGGGGGCGAGGGAGCAGTACTTC	CSVDGGQGAREQYF	TRBV29-1	TRBD1	TRBJ2-7	-	14
TGTGCCAGCAGCTTAGTTGGGAAGCAGGGGATCGGAACTGAAGCTTTCTTT	CASSLVGKQGIGTEAFF	TRBV7-9	-	TRBJ1-1	-	17
TGTGCCAGCAGCCCGGGACAGGGGTACACCGAGCAGTACTTC	CASSPGQGYTEQYF	TRBV9	TRBD1	TRBJ2-7	many	14
TGTGCCAGCAGTTACTGGGCCTACGAGCAGTACTTC	CASSYWAYEQYF	TRBV6-2/TRBV6-3	-	TRBJ2-7	many	12
TGTGCCAGCAGTTTAATTCCCCTAGCGGGAGGGCCGATTGAGCAGTTCTTC	CASSLIPLAGGPIEQFF	TRBV27	TRBD2	TRBJ2-1	few	17
TGTGCCAGCAGCCCGAGACTAGCGGGGGGCACAGATACGCAGTATTTT	CASSPRLAGGTDTQYF	TRBV5-5	TRBD2	TRBJ2-3	many	16
TGTGCCAGCAGCTCCGGGACAGCGGCTACCACGACGGTGGCCCAGTACTTC	CASSSGTAATTTVAQYF	TRBV7-9	TRBD1	TRBJ2-5	many	17
TGCGCCAGCAGCCAAGATGCGTCAGCCTTTTTCTTGAGCTACACCTTC	CASSQDASAFFLSYTF	TRBV4-3	-	TRBJ1-2	many	16
TGTGCCATCAGTGAGTCTCAGGTCGGCACAGATACGCAGTATTTT	CAISESQVGTDTQYF	TRBV10-3	-	TRBJ2-3	-	15
TGTGCCAGCAGCGGAGGGTCGGAGGGGACCCGGTACTTC	CASSGGSEGTRYF	TRBV12-3/TRBV12-4	-	TRBJ2-5	few	13